The 14 T cell receptor beta chains in this list originate from one sample, sequenced in a study of T cell responses to AZD1222 COVID-19 vaccine. The method was immunoSEQ multiplex PCR; TCRdb's version includes in-frame clones alone and lacks a portion of them. The data show 90,000 to 120,000 clones, around 84% seen once. Source: peripheral blood, taken on day 0 of AZD1222 vaccination. These receptor sequences come from an adult in good health.

The rearrangement links TRBV7-3 to TRBJ1-1; tentative D call: TRBD1 (5 bases). Trimming removed 5 bases from V and 5 bases from J, with 15 bases in between. The CDR3 contains 14 residues. Germline CDR1 and CDR2: SGHTA and FQGTGA. The CDR3 region has the DNA TGTGCCAGCAGCCTGGTCGGAGGGGTAACTGAAGCTTTCTTT. Translation gives CASSLVGGVTEAFF.

CDR3 residues: CASNSRGTGSYSNQPQHF. The CDR3 bases are TGTGCCAGTAACTCTCGGGGGACAGGGTCCTATAGCAATCAGCCCCAGCATTTT. The chain links TRBV19 to TRBJ1-5; 9 nucleotides match TRBD1. After removal of 7 bases from V and 0 bases from J, the junction contained 13 bases not matched to a gene. There are 18 residues in the CDR3. Per the germline V gene, CDR1 is LNHDA and CDR2 is SQIVND (reference sequence).

This chain uses TRBV2 with TRBJ2-1; TRBD2 matches at 12 bases. Germline V gene lookup returns CDR1 SNHLY and CDR2 FYNNEI. The CDR3 has 16 amino acids. After removal of 7 bases from V and 4 bases from J, the junction contained 8 bases not matched to a gene. The CDR3 region has the DNA TGTGCCAGCACAGGACTAGCGGGGCCCTCTTACAATGAGCAGTTCTTC. Protein: CASTGLAGPSYNEQFF.

The genes are TRBV4-1 and TRBJ1-1; perhaps TRBD1 as D (5 bases). Germline CDR1 is MGHRA and CDR2 is YSYEKL. This CDR3 has 14 residues. V lost 0 bases and J lost 7, with 12 bases in between. CDR3 coding DNA: TGCGCCAGCAGCCAAGATGTCACAGGTTTTGAAGCTTTCTTT. Protein product: CASSQDVTGFEAFF.

J is TRBJ2-5 and V is TRBV10-1; 7 bases map to TRBD1. The CDR3 is 18 amino acids. CDR1 WNHNN and CDR2 SYGVQD come from the germline V gene (reference sequence). Unmatched junction bases numbered 15, after V lost 0 bases and J lost 5 bases. The CDR3 is CASSESRGRKEGPETQYF. The DNA for the CDR3 is TGCGCCAGCAGTGAGTCGAGGGGGCGTAAAGAGGGGCCCGAGACCCAGTACTTC.

The V and J genes are TRBV4-1 and TRBJ2-5; no clear D gene. The germline V gene has CDR1 MGHRA and CDR2 YSYEKL. This CDR3 has 15 residues. Trimming stripped 1 base from V and 2 bases from J, with 11 bases between. CDR3 sequence (DNA): TGCGCCAGCAGCCAAGGCCGTAGAGGACAAGAGACCCAGTACTTC. Protein product: CASSQGRRGQETQYF.

This chain links TRBV30 with TRBJ1-5; D is undetermined. The CDR3 spans 14 residues. V dropped 0 bases and J dropped 0 bases, with 6 bases sitting between them. Per germline, CDR1 GTSNPN and CDR2 SVGIG (reference sequence). The CDR3 bases are TGTGCCTGGAGTGTTCCTTCTAGCAATCAGCCCCAGCATTTT. Protein sequence: CAWSVPSSNQPQHF.

The chain links TRBV30 to TRBJ2-7, with 9 nucleotides matching TRBD1. There are 13 residues in the CDR3. The germline V gene has CDR1 GTSNPN and CDR2 SVGIG (reference sequence). The ends lost 1 base at V and 3 bases at J; junction bases unmatched: 1. The CDR3 loop is CAWSGDRVYEQYF. CDR3 bases: TGTGCCTGGAGTGGGGACAGGGTCTACGAGCAGTACTTC.

The chain carries TRBV6-5 and TRBJ1-2; 8 positions agree with TRBD1. V lost 7 bases to trimming and J lost 7 bases; unmatched junction nucleotides: 8. The CDR3 spans 13 residues. Germline V gene lookup returns CDR1 MNHEY and CDR2 SVGAGI. CDR3 nucleotide sequence: TGTGCCAGCAATCCGACAGGGGACAGTGGCTACACCTTC. Translating gives CASNPTGDSGYTF.

The V call is TRBV5-1, the J call TRBJ2-7; 12 bases align to TRBD2. V was clipped by 4 bases and J by 3 bases; unmatched bases: 8. This CDR3 spans 16 amino acids. The germline CDR1 and CDR2 sequences are SGHRS and YFSETQ. The CDR3 region has the DNA TGCGCCAGCAGCGCGACTACTAGCGGGGGGATCTACGAGCAGTACTTC. Protein product: CASSATTSGGIYEQYF. The variable domain in full, completed from reference TRBV5-1 and TRBJ2-7, reads KAGVTQTPRYLIKTRGQQVTLSCSPISGHRSVSWYQQTPGQGLQFLFEYFSETQRNKGNFPGRFSGRQFSNSRSEMNVSTLELGDSALYLCASSATTSGGIYEQYFGPGTRLTVT.

The rearrangement links TRBV30 to TRBJ1-4; no clear D gene. The germline V gene has CDR1 GTSNPN and CDR2 SVGIG (reference sequence). V was pared by 0 bases and J by 7 bases, with 6 bases between. This CDR3 region has 12 residues. CDR3 sequence reads: CAWSVGGEKLFF. CDR3 coding DNA: TGTGCCTGGAGTGTAGGCGGTGAAAAACTGTTTTTT.

The chain links TRBV18 to TRBJ2-3; 9 nucleotides match TRBD2. The length of the CDR3 is 14 residues. Trimming removed 5 bases from V and 4 bases from J; junction bases left unmatched: 4. Germline loops: CDR1 KGHSH, CDR2 LQKENI. This chain's CDR3 is CASSVSGGPDTQYF. The CDR3, as DNA: TGTGCCAGCTCAGTTAGCGGGGGCCCAGATACGCAGTATTTT. The full variable domain, rest sourced from reference TRBV18 and TRBJ2-3, is NAGVMQNPRHLVRRRGQEARLRCSPMKGHSHVYWYRQLPEEGLKFMVYLQKENIIDESGMPKERFSAEFPKEGPSILRIQQVVRGDSAAYFCASSVSGGPDTQYFGPGTRLTVL.

The V gene is TRBV15, the J gene TRBJ1-5; D might be TRBD1 (6 bases). In germline, CDR1 is LNHNV, CDR2 YYDKDF (reference sequence). The length of the CDR3 is 15 residues. V lost 0 bases and J 4 bases, leaving 10 bases between the germline ends. The CDR3 spells CATSREDSPNQPQHF. Here the CDR3 DNA reads TGTGCCACCAGCAGAGAGGACAGTCCTAATCAGCCCCAGCATTTT.

The rearrangement joins TRBV5-1 to TRBJ2-7; D is ambiguous. Germline V lookup: CDR1 SGHRS, CDR2 YFSETQ. Trimming took 0 bases from V and 0 from J, leaving 4 bases between them. CDR3 length equals 13 residues. The CDR3 coding sequence is TGCGCCAGCAGCTTGGCCAGCTCCTACGAGCAGTACTTC. Its protein product is CASSLASSYEQYF.